What follows are 25 T cell receptor beta chains derived from one specimen sequenced in a study of post-analysis software for immune sequencing data. Points from the study as a whole: TRBV segments more frequent in patients than in controls numbered five and included TRBV5-6, TRBV5-1 and TRBV20-1.

Unique-molecular-identifier-tagged TCR beta cDNA libraries were used. TCRdb redid the calling of the PCR reads with MiXCR, one entry per CDR3 protein. The sample shows about 800,000 distinct CDR3 sequences, around 27% of them seen only once. No antigen is known for these receptors. The material sequenced was blood. The receptors here all came from a girl aged 10-17 years with multiple sclerosis.

The rearrangement links TRBV6-5 to TRBJ1-6; D may be TRBD1 (6 bases). Germline V gives CDR1 MNHEY, CDR2 SVGAGI. Trimming pared 2 bases from V and 9 bases from J, leaving 14 bases between. CDR3 size: 15 residues. The DNA of the CDR3 is TGTGCCAGCAGTTACGAGAGAGGGGGAACTTCACCCCTCCACTTT. It specifies CASSYERGGTSPLHF.

A few counts support this clonotype. This chain joins TRBV19 and TRBJ1-2; D not certain. Trimming removed 3 bases at V and 4 bases at J, with 6 bases between. In germline, CDR1 is LNHDA, CDR2 SQIVND (reference sequence). CDR3 size: 12 residues. CDR3 nucleotides: TGTGCCAGTAGTATCGCCAGCTATGGCTACACCTTC. The encoded protein is CASSIASYGYTF.

On this clonotype itself: Germline and junction disagree at one end, which may indicate a read error. V is TRBV5-4 and J is TRBJ2-1, with D possibly being TRBD2 (7 bases). CDR1 and CDR2 from the germline V gene are SGHNT and YYREEE (reference sequence). The CDR3 loop spans 16 amino acids. CDR3 sequence reads: CVSSLGGGGNDNEQFF. CDR3 nucleotide sequence: TGTGTCAGCAGCTTGGGGGGGGGCGGGAATGACAATGAGCAGTTCTTC.

The genes are TRBV11-2 and TRBJ2-3; TRBD2 is a possible D gene (5 bases). This CDR3 is 16 amino acids long. Germline V lookup: CDR1 SGHAT, CDR2 FQNNGV. Trimming took off 6 bases at V and 4 bases at J, with 20 bases between the two ends. The CDR3 sequence: CASSSSGVQASDTQYF. For the CDR3, the DNA is TGTGCCAGCAGTTCCTCCGGGGTCCAAGCTTCAGATACGCAGTATTTT.

This clonotype was detected only a few times. CDR3: CASSFRNTGELFF. CDR3 bases: TGTGCCAGCAGCTTCAGAAACACCGGGGAGCTGTTTTTT. This chain links TRBV9 with TRBJ2-2, with D unclear. Germline CDR1 is SGDLS and CDR2 is YYNGEE. This CDR3 region has 13 residues. Trimming took off 4 bases at V and 2 bases at J, with 6 bases between the two ends. The entire variable domain, with the rest obtained from reference TRBV9 and TRBJ2-2, is as follows: DSGVTQTPKHLITATGQRVTLRCSPRSGDLSVYWYQQSLDQGLQFLIQYYNGEERAKGNILERFSAQQFPDLHSELNLSSLELGDSALYFCASSFRNTGELFFGEGSRLTVL.

V gene TRBV6-6 combines with J gene TRBJ1-6; 9 nucleotides line up with TRBD1. V trimming: 10 bases; J trimming: 7 bases; junction bases outside the gene matches: 5. Germline assignment: CDR1 MNHNY and CDR2 SVGAGI (reference sequence). The CDR3 is 13 residues long. The CDR3 nucleotides read TGTGCCACCTCCGGGACAGGGAATTCACCCCTCCACTTT. Its translation is CATSGTGNSPLHF.

The gene calls are TRBV20-1 and TRBJ2-1, with D hard to call. The CDR3 consists of 11 residues. Germline V gives CDR1 DFQATT, CDR2 SNEGSKA (reference sequence). DNA for the CDR3: TGCAGCGAGGAGTCCGGCAATGAGCAGTTCTTC. Translated: CSEESGNEQFF.

The chain joins TRBV11-2 to TRBJ2-3; weak D call: TRBD2 (5 bases). Germline loops: CDR1 SGHAT, CDR2 FQNNGV. This CDR3 comprises 15 residues. Trimming took 1 base from V and 6 from J, leaving 14 bases between them. The CDR3 DNA reads TGTGCCAGCAGCTTAGGAGGACTCCCGGTTGATACGCAGTATTTT. It codes for CASSLGGLPVDTQYF.

This clonotype was detected a few times. The J gene is TRBJ2-3, the V gene TRBV5-1; TRBD2 matches 13 bases. The CDR3 sequence is 16 residues long. The germline gives CDR1 SGHRS, CDR2 YFSETQ. V was clipped by 3 bases and J by 4 bases; unmatched bases: 5. The CDR3 DNA reads as TGCGCCAGCAGCTCCCGGACTAGCGGGAGATCAGATACGCAGTATTTT. This encodes CASSSRTSGRSDTQYF.

This clonotype was observed at least ten times. The chain's CDR3 is CSAHLGLEASGLGDTQYF. As DNA, the CDR3 is TGCAGTGCTCACCTGGGCCTGGAGGCTAGCGGGTTGGGAGATACGCAGTATTTT. The V gene is TRBV20-1, the J gene TRBJ2-3; 8 bases fit TRBD2. The germline V gene has CDR1 DFQATT and CDR2 SNEGSKA (reference sequence). Germline trimming cut 5 bases from V and 5 bases from J; bases unmatched to any gene: 21. The CDR3 loop spans 18 amino acids.

This sequence joins TRBV29-1 and TRBJ2-4; possibly TRBD1 for D (5 bases). The ends were cut back, 4 bases at V and 1 base at J, with 14 bases in the middle. CDR1 and CDR2 from the germline V gene are SQVTM and ANQGSEA. CDR3 length equals 15 residues. The CDR3 nucleotides are TGCAGCGTTGCCGGCAGTCCAGGGGCCAAAAACATTCAGTACTTC. Its translation: CSVAGSPGAKNIQYF.

The CDR3 loop is CASSAVRRDRSTDTQYF. Here the CDR3 DNA reads TGTGCCAGCAGCGCAGTACGTCGAGACAGGAGCACAGATACGCAGTATTTT. The chain combines TRBV11-2 with TRBJ2-3, with D possibly matching TRBD1 (6 bases). The CDR3 extends over 17 amino acids. The V gene lost 5 bases and the J gene lost 0 bases, with 18 bases spanning the gap. Germline loops: CDR1 SGHAT, CDR2 FQNNGV.

The chain's CDR3 is CASSLGLAISYNEQYF. The CDR3 DNA reads as TGTGCCAGCAGCTTAGGACTAGCGATATCCTACAATGAGCAGTACTTC. This rearrangement joins TRBV7-9 to TRBJ2-1; 8 nucleotides agree with TRBD2. The J call may be faulty, since TRBJ2-7 better matches the DNA end. In germline, CDR1 is SEHNR, CDR2 FQNEAQ (reference sequence). CDR3 length: 16 residues.

V usage is TRBV20-1 and J usage is TRBJ2-7, with a weak D call TRBD1 (5 bases). The CDR3 runs 15 residues. Trimming took off 0 bases at V and 4 bases at J, with 16 bases between the two ends. Germline loops: CDR1 DFQATT, CDR2 SNEGSKA (reference sequence). The CDR3 loop reads CSARDSGRVGYEQYF. In DNA, the CDR3 is TGCAGTGCTAGAGATAGTGGCAGGGTCGGATACGAGCAGTACTTC.

The count of this clonotype is one. The chain uses TRBV11-2 and TRBJ1-1; D gene uncertain. This CDR3 is built from 13 residues. Trimming took 1 base from V and 9 from J, leaving 12 bases between them. Germline V gene lookup returns CDR1 SGHAT and CDR2 FQNNGV. CDR3 nucleotides: TGTGCCAGCAGCTTAGCGGCCGAAATTCAAGCTTTCTTT. This translates into CASSLAAEIQAFF.

This clonotype showed up many times. The rearrangement joins TRBV29-1 to TRBJ2-5; TRBD2 matches at 10 bases. The CDR3 length is 14 residues. The germline V gene encodes CDR1 SQVTM and CDR2 ANQGSEA. V was clipped by 4 bases and J by 7 bases; unmatched bases: 9. The CDR3 nucleotides are TGCAGCGTTGGGGCTAGCGGGAGTGTAGGGACCCAGTACTTC. Amino acid sequence: CSVGASGSVGTQYF. Supplemented by reference TRBV29-1 and TRBJ2-5, the full variable domain reads SAVISQKPSRDICQRGTSLTIQCQVDSQVTMMFWYRQQPGQSLTLIATANQGSEATYESGFVIDKFPISRPNLTFSTLTVSNMSPEDSSIYLCSVGASGSVGTQYFGPGTRLLVL.

V gene TRBV20-1 combines with J gene TRBJ2-5, with a weak D call TRBD1 (5 bases). This CDR3 region has 12 residues. V lost 1 base to trimming and J lost 4 bases, with 7 bases between them. Germline-derived CDR1 and CDR2 are DFQATT and SNEGSKA (reference sequence). The CDR3 DNA follows: TGCAGTGCTAGAGTGGGGCGAGAGACCCAGTACTTC. This sequence encodes CSARVGRETQYF.

This clonotype was counted between two and nine times. The chain couples TRBV27 to TRBJ1-5; D unresolved. This CDR3 is built from 13 residues. V lost 5 bases and J lost 7, with 12 bases in between. Germline CDR1 is MNHEY and CDR2 is SMNVEV (reference sequence). The CDR3 reads CASSPRVGQPQHF. In DNA form, the CDR3 reads TGTGCCAGCAGTCCCCGGGTTGGCCAGCCCCAGCATTTT.

The V and J genes are TRBV28 and TRBJ2-5; TRBD1 matches at 9 bases. The CDR3 has 14 amino acids. The germline gives CDR1 MDHEN, CDR2 SYDVKM. V shed 6 bases, J shed 5 bases, and the junction held 7 bases outside the gene matches. CDR3 region: CASRVQGTGETQYF. The CDR3 DNA reads TGTGCCAGCAGAGTACAGGGGACAGGGGAGACCCAGTACTTC.

Only a few counts were recorded for this clonotype. V usage is TRBV7-2 and J usage is TRBJ2-1, with D uncertain. This CDR3 spans 11 amino acids. Germline V CDR1 and CDR2: SGHTA, FQGNSA. Trimming pared 4 bases from V and 12 bases from J, leaving 10 bases between. The CDR3 DNA is TGTGCCAGCAGCTCCGGTCTAGGGCAGTTCTTC. As protein: CASSSGLGQFF. Using reference TRBV7-2 and TRBJ2-1 for the parts outside the CDR3, the full variable domain is GAGVSQSPSNKVTEKGKDVELRCDPISGHTALYWYRQSLGQGLEFLIYFQGNSAPDKSGLPSDRFSAERTGGSVSTLTIQRTQQEDSAVYLCASSSGLGQFFGPGTRLTVL.

The gene calls are TRBV11-2 and TRBJ2-7, with TRBD1 as a possible D gene (6 bases). The CDR3 runs 15 residues. Germline V gene data show CDR1 as SGHAT and CDR2 as FQNNGV. Trimming took 5 bases from V and 3 from J, leaving 17 bases between them. CDR3 in DNA: TGTGCCAGCAGCCCGCGTCGAGGCAGGGGCTACGAGCAGTACTTC. It translates to CASSPRRGRGYEQYF.

This clonotype was detected once. This sequence joins TRBV10-3 and TRBJ2-4; 10 nucleotides match TRBD2. This CDR3 is built from 18 residues. Germline CDR1 is ENHRY and CDR2 is SYGVKD. The V and J ends lost 3 bases and 0 bases, in that order; junction bases with no gene match: 8. Here the CDR3 reads CAISEGTSASVAKNIQYF. CDR3 sequence (DNA): TGTGCCATCAGTGAAGGGACTAGCGCATCTGTAGCCAAAAACATTCAGTACTTC.

The sample holds one count of this clonotype. The junction shows a germline mismatch at one end, possibly a read error. The V gene is TRBV28, the J gene TRBJ2-7; tentatively, D is TRBD2 (5 bases). CDR1 MDHEN and CDR2 SYDVKM come from the germline V gene. The CDR3 totals 15 residues. The CDR3 loop is CASSVEPGESYEQYF. The CDR3 nucleotides are TGCGCCAGCAGCGTCGAACCCGGGGAGTCCTACGAGCAGTACTTC.

This clonotype occurred many times. The chain uses TRBV29-1 and TRBJ1-2; 12 bases fit TRBD1. CDR1 and CDR2 from the germline V gene are SQVTM and ANQGSEA. This CDR3 comprises 14 residues. Losses at the gene ends were 7 bases for V and 8 bases for J; bases not matched to a gene: 11. The CDR3 DNA reads TGCAGCGCTCAAGGCGGGACAGGGGGCCTCGGCTACACCTTC. It yields the protein CSAQGGTGGLGYTF.

This clonotype has just a few counts. This chain links TRBV12-3 or TRBV12-4 with TRBJ1-1; D possibly corresponds to TRBD1 (5 bases). Between the trimmed V and J ends, which lost 3 bases and 10 bases, there was a span of 18 bases. The CDR3 is 14 amino acids. The CDR3 spells CASSFSPRGLRAFF. The CDR3 nucleotides are TGTGCCAGCAGTTTTTCCCCGCGGGGCTTGAGAGCTTTCTTT.